This is a list of T cell receptor beta chains from one sample in a study of T cell repertoires in cytomegalovirus infection. Their antigens are not known. TCRdb processed the reads anew with MiXCR; each CDR3 protein has one entry. The sample holds about 160,000 distinct CDR3 sequences, about 22% seen once. Here the sequenced sample was CD8+ T cells from cultured PBMCs, taken from culture after CMV antigen stimulation. These receptors came from a human donor in good health (CMV status not recorded). Some clones in this sample may be carry-over from other donors' samples. The CDR3 runs from the conserved cysteine through the conserved F or W. The D gene is left open where the match is weak. Clone size is shown for a subset of rows, as once, few, many or a class of expanded clone.

-	-	TRBV19	TRBJ2-1	CASSTLKLTESLRYNEQFF	TGTGCCAGTAGTACCCTGAAGCTGACAGAGAGCTTACGCTACAATGAGCAGTTCTTC
TRBD1	-	TRBV6-2/TRBV6-3	TRBJ1-5	CASSYSLGQPNQPQHF	TGTGCCAGCAGTTACTCTCTGGGACAGCCAAATCAGCCCCAGCATTTT
TRBD2	-	TRBV7-2	TRBJ2-1	CANSSSSGGPQFF	TGTGCCAACAGCTCCTCTAGCGGGGGGCCGCAGTTCTTC
-	few	TRBV6-6	TRBJ1-3	CASSYRTGSSGNTIYF	TGTGCCAGCAGTTACAGGACGGGGAGCTCTGGAAACACCATATATTTT
TRBD1	once	TRBV6-5	TRBJ1-1	CASSKEDRVAFF	TGTGCCAGCAGTAAGGAGGACAGGGTGGCTTTCTTT
TRBD1	few	TRBV7-9	TRBJ1-3	CASSPTGAIGNTIYF	TGTGCCAGCAGCCCGACAGGGGCGATAGGAAACACCATATATTTT
-	-	TRBV7-2	TRBJ2-7	CASSPWASSGYEQYF	TGTGCCAGCAGCCCCTGGGCCTCCTCGGGGTACGAGCAGTACTTC
-	-	TRBV28	TRBJ2-3	CASSPTGVAVLSDTQYF	TGTGCCAGCAGCCCCACCGGTGTTGCGGTCTTGTCAGATACGCAGTATTTT
TRBD1	-	TRBV20-1	TRBJ1-5	CSARLPTGSGDQPQHF	TGCAGTGCTAGACTTCCGACAGGGAGTGGGGATCAGCCCCAGCATTTT
TRBD2	few	TRBV4-1	TRBJ2-2	CASSQERTSGNTGELFF	TGCGCCAGCAGCCAAGAACGCACTAGCGGCAACACCGGGGAGCTGTTTTTT
TRBD2	-	TRBV4-1	TRBJ2-7	CASSQDTSDGQYF	TGCGCCAGCAGCCAGGACACTAGCGACGGGCAGTACTTC
-	few	TRBV4-1	TRBJ1-4	CASSLLREKLFF	TGCGCCAGCAGCCTCCTAAGGGAAAAACTGTTTTTT
-	few	TRBV7-8	TRBJ1-1	CASSNSGAVGAFF	TGTGCCAGCAGCAACTCGGGGGCGGTCGGAGCTTTCTTT
TRBD1	-	TRBV7-9	TRBJ1-2	CASSSGNRGRSYGYTF	TGTGCCAGCAGCTCGGGGAACAGGGGGCGGAGCTATGGCTACACCTTC
-	-	TRBV7-9	TRBJ2-1	CASSGPGGVNEQFF	TGTGCCAGCAGCGGACCTGGGGGCGTCAATGAGCAGTTCTTC
TRBD2	-	TRBV7-6	TRBJ2-1	CASRPLADLYNEQFF	TGTGCCAGCAGACCCCTAGCGGACTTATACAATGAGCAGTTCTTC
-	many	TRBV7-2	TRBJ1-4	CASSLPSGGNEKLFF	TGTGCCAGCAGCCTTCCGTCCGGGGGAAATGAAAAACTGTTTTTT
TRBD1	few	TRBV6-5	TRBJ1-1	CASSYDVDRLNTEAFF	TGTGCCAGCAGTTACGACGTGGACAGGTTGAACACTGAAGCTTTCTTT
-	few	TRBV4-1	TRBJ1-1	CASSQDGPGFMNTEAFF	TGCGCCAGCAGCCAAGATGGGCCAGGGTTTATGAACACTGAAGCTTTCTTT
-	few	TRBV2	TRBJ1-5	CASTGSDQPQHF	TGTGCCAGCACAGGTTCCGATCAGCCCCAGCATTTT
-	-	TRBV5-6	TRBJ1-1	CASTSEHTEAFF	TGTGCCAGCACCTCGGAACATACTGAAGCTTTCTTT
-	many	TRBV12-3/TRBV12-4	TRBJ1-1	CASRRGNPLMNTEAFF	TGTGCCAGCAGGAGAGGAAACCCCCTAATGAACACTGAAGCTTTCTTT
-	few	TRBV6-6	TRBJ2-7	CASSFGGGRSYEQYF	TGTGCCAGCAGTTTCGGAGGCGGACGCTCCTACGAGCAGTACTTC
-	-	TRBV19	TRBJ1-1	CASSIDQHRRRPEAFF	TGTGCCAGTAGTATAGATCAACACAGGAGGAGGCCTGAAGCTTTCTTT
-	-	TRBV6-5	TRBJ2-3	CASRMGGGTDTQYF	TGTGCCAGCAGGATGGGGGGCGGCACAGATACGCAGTATTTT
-	many	TRBV7-2	TRBJ1-1	CASSLVQIPMNTEAFF	TGTGCCAGCAGCTTAGTACAGATACCGATGAACACTGAAGCTTTCTTT
-	few	TRBV19	TRBJ2-5	CASSIEDSGETQYF	TGTGCCAGTAGTATCGAGGACAGCGGAGAGACCCAGTACTTC